These T cell receptor beta chains were read from a single sample in a study of cytomegalovirus exposure and HLA in healthy donors. The protocol was immunoSEQ multiplex PCR, while the TCRdb copy is restricted to in-frame clones and leaves out a portion. This table holds roughly 200,000 clones, roughly 87% found once. Specimen: PBMCs. The receptors were gathered from a boy younger than 10 in good health and CMV-seronegative. Each CDR3 is given with its conserved first and last residue. The order of the fields is D gene, J gene, V gene, clone size, CDR3 DNA, CDR3 protein. A D gene is named only where the DNA matches it firmly. Clone size appears in some rows only: once, few, many, or a class for an expanded clone.

D: .; J: TRBJ2-5; V: TRBV11-2; size: .; DNA: TGTGCCAGCAGCTTAATAATTCGGGGGGAGACCCAGTACTTC; CDR3: CASSLIIRGETQYF
D: .; J: TRBJ1-3; V: TRBV28; size: .; DNA: TGTGCCAGCGGAACCCCGGACAGAGGAAACACCATATATTTT; CDR3: CASGTPDRGNTIYF
D: TRBD2; J: TRBJ2-3; V: TRBV9; size: .; DNA: TGTGCCAGCAGCGCCTTCAGCGGGAGCCCAGATACGCAGTATTTT; CDR3: CASSAFSGSPDTQYF
D: .; J: TRBJ2-7; V: TRBV7-8; size: .; DNA: TGTGCCAGCAGCTTAGGTGCAAATTCCTACGAGCAGTACTTC; CDR3: CASSLGANSYEQYF
D: TRBD1; J: TRBJ1-4; V: TRBV28; size: .; DNA: TGTGCCAGCAGTCAGGGGGATGAAAAACTGTTTTTT; CDR3: CASSQGDEKLFF
D: TRBD1; J: TRBJ2-7; V: TRBV5-4; size: .; DNA: TGTGCCAGCAGCTTTCCCCAACAGGGGCTGGGCTCCTACGAGCAGTACTTC; CDR3: CASSFPQQGLGSYEQYF
D: .; J: TRBJ2-1; V: TRBV27; size: .; DNA: TGTGCCAGCAGCCCGGGACAATATAACAATGAGCAGTTCTTC; CDR3: CASSPGQYNNEQFF
D: .; J: TRBJ1-2; V: TRBV4-1; size: .; DNA: TGCGCCAGCAGCCAAGCCACGGGACAACTCTATGGCTACACCTTC; CDR3: CASSQATGQLYGYTF
D: TRBD1; J: TRBJ2-3; V: TRBV7-9; size: .; DNA: TGTGCCAGCAGCTTGGGAGGACAGGGTGGCGCAGATACGCAGTATTTT; CDR3: CASSLGGQGGADTQYF
D: TRBD2; J: TRBJ2-3; V: TRBV7-2; size: .; DNA: TGTGCCAGCAGCTTAGTGCCGGCGGGAGTAGATACGCAGTATTTT; CDR3: CASSLVPAGVDTQYF
D: .; J: TRBJ1-1; V: TRBV4-1; size: .; DNA: TGCGCCAGCAGCCAAGATCCAGGCAGGAACACTGAAGCTTTCTTT; CDR3: CASSQDPGRNTEAFF
D: .; J: TRBJ2-5; V: TRBV4-1; size: .; DNA: TGCGCCAGCAGCCGCGCCAGAGGAGAGACCCAGTACTTC; CDR3: CASSRARGETQYF
D: TRBD2; J: TRBJ2-3; V: TRBV7-6; size: .; DNA: TGTGCCAGCAGCTTTAGGTTGGCGGGAGGTACAGATACGCAGTATTTT; CDR3: CASSFRLAGGTDTQYF
D: .; J: TRBJ2-5; V: TRBV12-5; size: .; DNA: TGTGCTAGTGGTCCGGACAGAGGGGGGACCCAGTACTTC; CDR3: CASGPDRGGTQYF
D: .; J: TRBJ2-7; V: TRBV6-6; size: .; DNA: TGTGCCAGCCACAGGGGGGGGTTGTACGAGCAGTACTTC; CDR3: CASHRGGLYEQYF
D: TRBD1; J: TRBJ2-3; V: TRBV30; size: .; DNA: TGTGCCTGGGAGGGTAGTTTGACAGGGATGACAGATACGCAGTATTTT; CDR3: CAWEGSLTGMTDTQYF
D: .; J: TRBJ2-1; V: TRBV7-3; size: .; DNA: TGTGCCAGCAGCCCGCAGGGGACCACCTCCAACAATGAGCAGTTCTTC; CDR3: CASSPQGTTSNNEQFF
D: TRBD2; J: TRBJ2-2; V: TRBV4-1; size: .; DNA: TGCGCCAGCAGCCAAGTGTCCCTAGCGGAGCTAACCGGGGAGCTGTTTTTT; CDR3: CASSQVSLAELTGELFF
D: .; J: TRBJ1-1; V: TRBV27; size: few; DNA: TGTGCCAGCAGTTTATCCTACGACACTGAAGCTTTCTTT; CDR3: CASSLSYDTEAFF
D: TRBD1; J: TRBJ2-7; V: TRBV10-3; size: few; DNA: TGTGCCATCAGTGAGAGCCGGGACAGGGCCTACGAGCAGTACTTC; CDR3: CAISESRDRAYEQYF
D: .; J: TRBJ2-5; V: TRBV5-1; size: .; DNA: TGCGCCAGCAGCTTGCGTCCAGGGTATCAAGAGACCCAGTACTTC; CDR3: CASSLRPGYQETQYF
D: .; J: TRBJ1-4; V: TRBV28; size: few; DNA: TGTGCCAGCAGTCAACCGACCACAGGGAGTGAAAAACTGTTTTTT; CDR3: CASSQPTTGSEKLFF
D: .; J: TRBJ1-6; V: TRBV6-5; size: .; DNA: TGTGCCAGCAGACAGGGAAACTGGTCACCCCTCCACTTT; CDR3: CASRQGNWSPLHF
D: .; J: TRBJ2-7; V: TRBV5-6; size: .; DNA: TGTGCCAGCAGCTTGGGTCTCACACACTACGAGCAGTACTTC; CDR3: CASSLGLTHYEQYF
D: TRBD1; J: TRBJ1-2; V: TRBV28; size: .; DNA: TGTGCCAGCACCTCTCCCTCCGGCGGGGACAGCGAGTATGGCTACACCTTC; CDR3: CASTSPSGGDSEYGYTF
D: TRBD2; J: TRBJ2-7; V: TRBV28; size: .; DNA: TGTGCCAGCAGTCCGTTGTGGGAGGGATCCTACGAGCAGTACTTC; CDR3: CASSPLWEGSYEQYF
D: .; J: TRBJ1-5; V: TRBV19; size: .; DNA: TGTGCCAGTAAGGTGGGGGCGTGGTACGATTTAATAGGCAATCAGCCCCAGCATTTT; CDR3: CASKVGAWYDLIGNQPQHF
D: .; J: TRBJ2-7; V: TRBV7-8; size: .; DNA: TGTGCCAGCCAGGAGAGGGATGGCTCCTACGAGCAGTACTTC; CDR3: CASQERDGSYEQYF
D: TRBD1; J: TRBJ2-3; V: TRBV12-5; size: .; DNA: TGTGCTAGTGGTTCCCGGGCTGACAGGGGCGCAGATACGCAGTATTTT; CDR3: CASGSRADRGADTQYF
D: TRBD2; J: TRBJ2-5; V: TRBV7-9; size: .; DNA: TGTGCCAGCGAGGTAGCGGGGGAGGTTCAGGAGACCCAGTACTTC; CDR3: CASEVAGEVQETQYF
D: TRBD1; J: TRBJ1-4; V: TRBV5-6; size: few; DNA: TGTGCCAGCACCCGACGAGGGGGCGGCGATGAAAAACTGTTTTTT; CDR3: CASTRRGGGDEKLFF
D: TRBD2; J: TRBJ2-7; V: TRBV5-1; size: .; DNA: TGCGCCAGCAGCTTGTGGCCCGCTAGAGGCGGGAGTGATTACGAGCAGTACTTC; CDR3: CASSLWPARGGSDYEQYF
D: .; J: TRBJ2-7; V: TRBV20-1; size: .; DNA: TGCAGTGCCCGGACTGAATACGAGCAGTACTTC; CDR3: CSARTEYEQYF
D: .; J: TRBJ2-7; V: TRBV7-9; size: .; DNA: TGTGCCAGCAGTGAGACCTACGAGCAGTACTTC; CDR3: CASSETYEQYF
D: TRBD1; J: TRBJ2-3; V: TRBV28; size: .; DNA: TGTGCCAGCAGTCCGCAGGGGGGCACAGATACGCAGTATTTT; CDR3: CASSPQGGTDTQYF
D: .; J: TRBJ1-3; V: TRBV7-9; size: few; DNA: TGTGCCAGCAGCCAAAGACAGGTAATGGGAAACACCATATATTTT; CDR3: CASSQRQVMGNTIYF
D: .; J: TRBJ2-7; V: TRBV15; size: .; DNA: TGTGCCACCAGCAGAGATACGGGAAGGGCACGCGAGCAGTACTTC; CDR3: CATSRDTGRAREQYF
D: TRBD2; J: TRBJ2-5; V: TRBV29-1; size: few; DNA: TGCAGCGTTGAACCGCTGAGCGGGGGGGCCTCGTATGAGACCCAGTACTTC; CDR3: CSVEPLSGGASYETQYF
D: TRBD2; J: TRBJ2-3; V: TRBV10-3; size: .; DNA: TGTGCCATCAGTGAGTCGGGTAGCGGGGGGGCTAATACGCAGTATTTT; CDR3: CAISESGSGGANTQYF
D: .; J: TRBJ1-2; V: TRBV27; size: .; DNA: TGTGCCAGCAGTTTATTAGGAGGGTATGGTGGCTACACCTTC; CDR3: CASSLLGGYGGYTF
D: .; J: TRBJ1-5; V: TRBV6-5; size: few; DNA: TGTGCCAGCAGTTGGGGAGTCCGGCAGCCCCAGCATTTT; CDR3: CASSWGVRQPQHF
D: .; J: TRBJ2-2; V: TRBV9; size: .; DNA: TGTGCCAGCAGCCTAGGGGTCTTGGGACACCCTTTCCGTTCTGTATCGAACACCGGGGAGCTGTTTTTT; CDR3: CASSLGVLGHPFRSVSNTGELFF
D: TRBD1; J: TRBJ1-6; V: TRBV7-2; size: once; DNA: TGTGCCAGCAGCTCCCTAGGGACAGCTAGTTCACCCCTCCACTTT; CDR3: CASSSLGTASSPLHF
D: TRBD2; J: TRBJ2-1; V: TRBV27; size: .; DNA: TGTGCCAGCAGCACACGGACTAGCGGGACTAACAATGAGCAGTTCTTC; CDR3: CASSTRTSGTNNEQFF
D: .; J: TRBJ2-5; V: TRBV7-9; size: .; DNA: TGTGCCAGCACCTATACCGGGGTGGAGACCCAGTACTTC; CDR3: CASTYTGVETQYF
D: TRBD1; J: TRBJ1-2; V: TRBV7-9; size: .; DNA: TGTGCCAGCAGCCCCGGGACAGGGAGGAGCTATGGCTACACCTTC; CDR3: CASSPGTGRSYGYTF
D: TRBD2; J: TRBJ2-7; V: TRBV5-6; size: .; DNA: TGTGCCAGCAGCCCCCGGGGACTAGTCAACGAGCAGTACTTC; CDR3: CASSPRGLVNEQYF
D: .; J: TRBJ2-4; V: TRBV7-3; size: .; DNA: TGTGCCAGCGGAACCGGAGGTTTAGGGAACATTCAGTACTTC; CDR3: CASGTGGLGNIQYF
D: .; J: TRBJ1-1; V: TRBV27; size: .; DNA: TGTGCCAGCACCCGATTTTCCCGACGGGGTAGGGAATTGAACACTGAAGCTTTCTTT; CDR3: CASTRFSRRGRELNTEAFF
D: .; J: TRBJ1-5; V: TRBV27; size: .; DNA: TGTGCCAGCAGTGCCTACCGTTATCAGCCCCAGCATTTT; CDR3: CASSAYRYQPQHF
D: TRBD1; J: TRBJ1-1; V: TRBV6-5; size: .; DNA: TGTGCCAGCAGTTACTCCCAGGGACAGAGAGCTTTCTTT; CDR3: CASSYSQGQRAFF
D: TRBD1; J: TRBJ2-1; V: TRBV27; size: .; DNA: TGTGCCAGCGAAGGGGGCCCATCCTACAATGAGCAGTTCTTC; CDR3: CASEGGPSYNEQFF
D: TRBD2; J: TRBJ2-7; V: TRBV10-3; size: .; DNA: TGTGCCATCAGTCTAGCGGGGGGCGCCTCCTACGAGCAGTACTTC; CDR3: CAISLAGGASYEQYF
D: .; J: TRBJ1-5; V: TRBV4-1; size: .; DNA: TGCGCCAGCAGCCAAAGCGGAGCAAGTGCTTATAGCAATCAGCCCCAGCATTTT; CDR3: CASSQSGASAYSNQPQHF
D: TRBD1; J: TRBJ2-2; V: TRBV30; size: .; DNA: TGTGCCTGGAGAACCCGGGACAGAGGAACCGGGGAGCTGTTTTTT; CDR3: CAWRTRDRGTGELFF
D: .; J: TRBJ2-7; V: TRBV30; size: once; DNA: TGTGCCTGTCGACCCCGTCGGAGGCTATCCTACGAGCAGTACTTC; CDR3: CACRPRRRLSYEQYF
D: .; J: TRBJ2-1; V: TRBV6-1; size: .; DNA: TGTGCCAGCAGTGAAAGAGGGGGGGGCTACAATGAGCAGTTCTTC; CDR3: CASSERGGGYNEQFF
D: .; J: TRBJ2-4; V: TRBV4-1; size: few; DNA: TGCGCCAGCAGCCAACCGGACATTTTTTCGGCCAAAAACATTCAGTACTTC; CDR3: CASSQPDIFSAKNIQYF
D: .; J: TRBJ2-1; V: TRBV27; size: .; DNA: TGTGCTGCAGGGGACAATGAGCAGTTCTTC; CDR3: CAAGDNEQFF